This T cell receptor (beta chain) stems from a study of blood T cell repertoires in COVID-19. Germline-derived CDR1 and CDR2 are SEHNR and FQNEAQ (reference sequence). The CDR3 has 17 residues. The V gene lost 8 bases and the J gene lost 1 base, with 24 bases spanning the gap. The method was immunoSEQ multiplex PCR; TCRdb's version includes in-frame clones alone and lacks a portion of them. There are approximately 170,000 clones in the sample; 85% to 90% occur only once, and approximately 4% lies in the top ten. The chain uses TRBV7-9 and TRBJ2-7, with a weak D call TRBD1 (6 bases). The sequence came from a woman aged 70 to 79 with acute or convalescent COVID-19. Sequencing was carried out using peripheral blood. In DNA form, the CDR3 reads TGTGCCAGCGGAGCCACAAAAGGCCAGGGGTCTTCCTACGAGCAGTACTTC. It is translated as CASGATKGQGSSYEQYF.